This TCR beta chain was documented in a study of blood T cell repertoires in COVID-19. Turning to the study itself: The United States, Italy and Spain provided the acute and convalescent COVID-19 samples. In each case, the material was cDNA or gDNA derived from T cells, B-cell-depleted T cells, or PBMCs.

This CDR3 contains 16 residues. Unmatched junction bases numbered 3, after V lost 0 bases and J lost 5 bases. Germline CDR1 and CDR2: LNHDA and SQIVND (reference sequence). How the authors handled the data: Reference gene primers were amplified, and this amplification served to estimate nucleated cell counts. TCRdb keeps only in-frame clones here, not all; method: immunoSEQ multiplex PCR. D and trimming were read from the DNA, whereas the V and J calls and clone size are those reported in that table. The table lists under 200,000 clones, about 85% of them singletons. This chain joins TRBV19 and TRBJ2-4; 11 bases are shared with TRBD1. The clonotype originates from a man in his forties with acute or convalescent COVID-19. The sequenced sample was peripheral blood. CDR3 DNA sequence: TGTGCCAGTAGTATAGATGGACAGGGGGCGGAAAACATTCAGTACTTC. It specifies CASSIDGQGAENIQYF.